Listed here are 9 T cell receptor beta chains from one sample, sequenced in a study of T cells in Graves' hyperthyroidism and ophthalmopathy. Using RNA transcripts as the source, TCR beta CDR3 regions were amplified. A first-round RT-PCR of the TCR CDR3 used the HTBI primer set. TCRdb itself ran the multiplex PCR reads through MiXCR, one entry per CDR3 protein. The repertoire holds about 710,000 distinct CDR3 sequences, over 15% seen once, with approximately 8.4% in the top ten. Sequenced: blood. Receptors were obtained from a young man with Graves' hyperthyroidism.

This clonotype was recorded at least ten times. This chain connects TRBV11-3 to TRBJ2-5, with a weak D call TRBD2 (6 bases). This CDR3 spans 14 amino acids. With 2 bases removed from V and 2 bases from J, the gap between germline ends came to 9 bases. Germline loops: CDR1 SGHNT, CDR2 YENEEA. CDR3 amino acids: CASSLPAGQETQYF. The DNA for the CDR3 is TGTGCCAGCAGCTTACCGGCGGGGCAAGAGACCCAGTACTTC.

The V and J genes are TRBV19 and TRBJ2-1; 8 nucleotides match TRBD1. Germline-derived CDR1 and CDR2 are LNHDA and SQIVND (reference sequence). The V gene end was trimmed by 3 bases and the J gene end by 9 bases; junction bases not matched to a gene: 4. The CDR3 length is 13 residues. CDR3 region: CASSITGGSEQFF. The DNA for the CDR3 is TGTGCCAGTAGTATTACAGGGGGAAGTGAGCAGTTCTTC.

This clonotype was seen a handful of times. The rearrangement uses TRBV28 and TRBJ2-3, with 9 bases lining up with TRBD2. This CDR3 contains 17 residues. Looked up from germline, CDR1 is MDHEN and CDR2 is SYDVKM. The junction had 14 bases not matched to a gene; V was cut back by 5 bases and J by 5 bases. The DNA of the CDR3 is TGTGCCAGCAGTGGGAACCCAGCGGGAGGCCGATTAGATACGCAGTATTTT. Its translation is CASSGNPAGGRLDTQYF.

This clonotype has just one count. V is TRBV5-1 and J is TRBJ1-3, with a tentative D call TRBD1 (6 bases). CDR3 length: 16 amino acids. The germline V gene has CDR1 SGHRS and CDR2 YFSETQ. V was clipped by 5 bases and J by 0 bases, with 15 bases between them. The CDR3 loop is CASSPTGTSSGNTIYF. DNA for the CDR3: TGCGCCAGCAGTCCTACAGGGACCTCCTCTGGAAACACCATATATTTT. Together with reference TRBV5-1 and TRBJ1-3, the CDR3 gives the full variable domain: KAGVTQTPRYLIKTRGQQVTLSCSPISGHRSVSWYQQTPGQGLQFLFEYFSETQRNKGNFPGRFSGRQFSNSRSEMNVSTLELGDSALYLCASSPTGTSSGNTIYFGEGSWLTVV.

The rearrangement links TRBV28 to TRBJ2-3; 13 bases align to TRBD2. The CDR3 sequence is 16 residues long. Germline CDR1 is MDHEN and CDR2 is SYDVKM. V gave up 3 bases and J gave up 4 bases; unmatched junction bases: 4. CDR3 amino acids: CASSLGTSGTSDTQYF. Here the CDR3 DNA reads TGTGCCAGCAGTTTGGGGACTAGCGGGACCTCAGATACGCAGTATTTT.

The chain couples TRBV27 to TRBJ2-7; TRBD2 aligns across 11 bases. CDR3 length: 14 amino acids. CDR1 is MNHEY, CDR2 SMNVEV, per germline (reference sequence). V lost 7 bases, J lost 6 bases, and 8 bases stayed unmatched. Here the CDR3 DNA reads TGTGCCAGCAACTCTACTAGCGGGAGTTGCGAGCAGTACTTC. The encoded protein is CASNSTSGSCEQYF.

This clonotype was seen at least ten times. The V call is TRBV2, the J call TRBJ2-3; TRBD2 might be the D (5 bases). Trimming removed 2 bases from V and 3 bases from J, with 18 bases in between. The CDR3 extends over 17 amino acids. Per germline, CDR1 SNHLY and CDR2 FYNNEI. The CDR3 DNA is TGTGCCAGCAGTGAATATCGGGTAGCGTACACTACAGATACGCAGTATTTT. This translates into CASSEYRVAYTTDTQYF.

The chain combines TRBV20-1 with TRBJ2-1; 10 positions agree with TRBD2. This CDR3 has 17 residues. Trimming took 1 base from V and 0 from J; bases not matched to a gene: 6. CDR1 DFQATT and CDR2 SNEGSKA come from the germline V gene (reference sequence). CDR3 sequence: CSARGDASGSSYNEQFF. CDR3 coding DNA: TGCAGTGCTAGAGGTGACGCTAGCGGGAGCTCCTACAATGAGCAGTTCTTC.

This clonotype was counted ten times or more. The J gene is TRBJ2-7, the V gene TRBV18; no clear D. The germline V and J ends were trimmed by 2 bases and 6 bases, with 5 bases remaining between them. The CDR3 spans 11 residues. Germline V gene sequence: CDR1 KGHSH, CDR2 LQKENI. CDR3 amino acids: CASSPKTEQYF. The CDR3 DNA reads TGTGCCAGCTCACCAAAGACCGAGCAGTACTTC. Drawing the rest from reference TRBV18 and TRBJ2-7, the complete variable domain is NAGVMQNPRHLVRRRGQEARLRCSPMKGHSHVYWYRQLPEEGLKFMVYLQKENIIDESGMPKERFSAEFPKEGPSILRIQQVVRGDSAAYFCASSPKTEQYFGPGTRLTVT.